The 6 T cell receptor beta chains in this list originate from one sample, sequenced in a study of beta chain features in type 1 diabetes. Reverse transcription of all isolated RNA meant that expressed TCRB transcripts were sequenced. TCRdb keeps only in-frame clones here, not all; method: immunoSEQ multiplex PCR. Among approximately 120,000 clones, about two fifths were seen once, and the ten largest hold roughly 0.064%. The specimen sequenced was stem cell memory CD4+ T cells from blood. The receptors come from a woman between 18 and 29 years old in good health.

This clone was counted a single time. The chain is built from TRBV7-2 and TRBJ2-7; D possibly corresponds to TRBD2 (5 bases). This CDR3 has 17 amino acids. The germline V gene has CDR1 SGHTA and CDR2 FQGNSA. Trimming took 2 bases from V and 9 from J, leaving 26 bases between them. In DNA, the CDR3 is TGTGCCAGCAGCTTAAGTTTGCGGGCTGTCCTGCCATCTTGGCAGTACTTC. As protein: CASSLSLRAVLPSWQYF.

V and J are TRBV19 and TRBJ2-2; D may be TRBD2 (6 bases). CDR3 length: 15 amino acids. Germline V lookup: CDR1 LNHDA, CDR2 SQIVND (reference sequence). The ends were cut back, 7 bases at V and 4 bases at J, with 16 bases in the middle. The CDR3 spells CASKVGLLSTGELFF. As DNA, the CDR3 is TGTGCCAGTAAAGTCGGACTACTGAGCACCGGGGAGCTGTTTTTT.

V gene TRBV2 combines with J gene TRBJ2-1, with 7 bases aligning to TRBD2. This CDR3 has 12 amino acids. Germline CDR1 SNHLY, CDR2 FYNNEI. V was clipped by 6 bases and J by 6 bases; unmatched bases: 2. CDR3 nucleotide sequence: TGTGCCAGCAGAGGACTAGGCAATGAGCAGTTCTTC. This codes for CASRGLGNEQFF.

The chain combines TRBV6-1 with TRBJ1-5, with 7 nucleotides matching TRBD1. CDR3 length: 14 amino acids. J was trimmed by 9 bases and V by 1 base; bases with no gene match: 6. Germline-derived CDR1 and CDR2 are MNHNS and SASEGT. The CDR3 spells CASSEGAGGWPQHF. CDR3 sequence (DNA): TGTGCCAGCAGTGAAGGGGCAGGGGGATGGCCCCAGCATTTT.

V is TRBV6-5 and J is TRBJ2-7, with 7 nucleotides matching TRBD2. The V gene's germline CDR1 is MNHEY and CDR2 SVGAGI. The CDR3 runs to 15 residues. V dropped 6 bases and J dropped 1; count of bases not matched to a gene: 9. In nucleotides, the CDR3 is TGTGCCAGCAGCCTTACTAGCGCAAAATCCTACGAGCAGTACTTC. It specifies CASSLTSAKSYEQYF.

This chain joins TRBV10-3 and TRBJ2-1; 9 positions match TRBD1. CDR1 and CDR2 from the germline V gene are ENHRY and SYGVKD. The CDR3 is 14 amino acids. Trimming took 8 bases from V and 3 from J; bases not matched to a gene: 5. CDR3 in amino acids: CAIAGQGYYNEQFF. The CDR3 nucleotides read TGTGCCATCGCCGGACAGGGGTACTACAATGAGCAGTTCTTC.